Below, 20 T cell receptor beta chains from the same sample are listed, as sequenced in a study of neurological immune-mediated disorders. TCRdb independently ran MiXCR on the 5' RACE reads; one entry per CDR3 protein. The sample includes roughly 43,000 distinct CDR3 sequences, around 2% of them seen just once. What was sequenced was PBMCs. The source of these receptors is a middle-aged woman with multiple sclerosis.

This clonotype has ten or more counts. CDR3 amino acids: CASSKQGYEQYF. The CDR3 coding sequence is TGTGCCAGCAGTAAACAGGGTTACGAGCAGTACTTC. The V and J genes are TRBV5-6 and TRBJ2-7; maybe TRBD1 (6 bases). Germline values: CDR1 SGHDT, CDR2 YYEEEE. CDR3 size: 12 residues. Deletions cut 5 bases from V and 4 bases from J, with 10 bases between.

The table lists this clonotype with many counts. This chain connects TRBV5-1 to TRBJ1-1, with 8 bases matching TRBD1. J lost 11 bases, V lost 4 bases, and 7 bases had no gene match. The CDR3 sequence is 12 residues long. The germline V gene has CDR1 SGHRS and CDR2 YFSETQ. CDR3 in DNA: TGCGCCAGCAGCCTAACAGGGGGGAACGCTTTCTTT. Protein sequence: CASSLTGGNAFF.

In its sample, this clonotype was seen many times. The genes are TRBV5-1 and TRBJ2-5; TRBD1 might be the D (6 bases). V was pared by 4 bases and J by 1 base, with 8 bases between. Germline loops: CDR1 SGHRS, CDR2 YFSETQ. The CDR3 extends over 13 amino acids. The CDR3 sequence is CASSPGAQETQYF. The CDR3 DNA follows: TGCGCCAGCAGCCCAGGGGCCCAAGAGACCCAGTACTTC.

This clonotype was seen ten or more times. The rearrangement uses TRBV5-1 and TRBJ1-6; D is unresolved. V was pared by 5 bases and J by 7 bases, with 13 bases between. Germline CDR1 reads SGHRS; CDR2 reads YFSETQ. The CDR3 extends over 14 amino acids. The CDR3 protein is CASRLTILNSPLHF. Here the CDR3 DNA reads TGCGCCAGCAGATTGACAATCCTGAATTCACCCCTCCACTTT.

This clonotype was seen repeatedly, ten times or more. The chain employs TRBV5-1 and TRBJ2-2; D unclear. The V and J ends lost 0 bases and 1 base respectively, with 7 bases between them. This CDR3 region has 15 residues. CDR1 and CDR2 from the germline V gene are SGHRS and YFSETQ. As DNA, the CDR3 is TGCGCCAGCAGCTTGGTTACCCAGAACACCGGGGAGCTGTTTTTT. It specifies CASSLVTQNTGELFF.

This clonotype was recorded many times. The rearrangement joins TRBV5-1 to TRBJ2-3; 8 positions agree with TRBD2. The CDR3 spans 17 residues. Trimming took 4 bases from V and 0 from J; bases not matched to a gene: 10. The V gene's germline CDR1 is SGHRS and CDR2 YFSETQ. This chain's CDR3 is CASSTPSGGGSTDTQYF. DNA of the CDR3: TGCGCCAGCAGCACGCCTTCGGGCGGGGGGAGCACAGATACGCAGTATTTT.

This clonotype was counted many times. CDR3 DNA: TGTGCCAGCAGAGGCTTCTATGGCTACACCTTC. Its translation: CASRGFYGYTF. The V call is TRBV2, the J call TRBJ1-2; no clear D gene. The CDR3 is made up of 11 amino acids. Germline values: CDR1 SNHLY, CDR2 FYNNEI. V lost 6 bases and J lost 4, with 6 bases in between.

This clonotype was recorded a few times. This chain connects TRBV5-1 to TRBJ1-1; the D gene is possibly TRBD1 (6 bases). Trimming left V 6 bases short and J 8 bases short, with 17 bases between. Germline V gives CDR1 SGHRS, CDR2 YFSETQ. The CDR3 spans 13 residues. The CDR3: CASKDVRTDEAFF. The DNA for the CDR3 is TGCGCCAGCAAAGACGTAAGGACAGACGAAGCTTTCTTT.

This clonotype was observed many times. The rearrangement joins TRBV7-2 to TRBJ1-1; D unclear. Looked up from germline, CDR1 is SGHTA and CDR2 is FQGNSA. The CDR3 runs to 13 residues. The V and J ends lost 1 base and 4 bases respectively, with 7 bases between them. The CDR3 DNA sequence: TGTGCCAGCAGCTTAGTGTTTGGCACTGAAGCTTTCTTT. The encoded protein is CASSLVFGTEAFF.

Ten or more counts support this clonotype. This chain connects TRBV9 to TRBJ1-1; 8 bases match TRBD1. CDR1 and CDR2 from the germline V gene are SGDLS and YYNGEE. V was pared by 3 bases and J by 1 base, with 5 bases of the junction left unmatched. The CDR3 length is 15 residues. The chain's CDR3 is CASSAGTGSNTEAFF. The CDR3 coding sequence is TGTGCCAGCAGCGCAGGGACAGGTTCGAACACTGAAGCTTTCTTT. Based on the CDR3 plus reference TRBV9 and TRBJ1-1, the full variable domain is DSGVTQTPKHLITATGQRVTLRCSPRSGDLSVYWYQQSLDQGLQFLIQYYNGEERAKGNILERFSAQQFPDLHSELNLSSLELGDSALYFCASSAGTGSNTEAFFGQGTRLTVV.

This clonotype turned up a few times. A much larger clone differs by one base, so this may be a read error. The rearrangement uses TRBV4-1 and TRBJ2-1; D not resolved. This CDR3 comprises 11 residues. The germline CDR1 and CDR2 sequences are MGHRA and YSYEKL. CDR3 sequence reads: CDSSQQQRQFF. As DNA, the CDR3 is TGCGACAGCAGCCAACAGCAGAGGCAGTTCTTC.

This clonotype has at least ten counts. CDR3 in amino acids: CASSVGGDTEAFF. DNA for the CDR3: TGTGCCAGCAGCGTAGGAGGGGACACTGAAGCTTTCTTT. This chain links TRBV9 with TRBJ1-1, with D possibly matching TRBD1 (5 bases). This CDR3 is built from 13 residues. V was clipped by 0 bases and J by 3 bases, with 6 bases between them. Per germline, CDR1 SGDLS and CDR2 YYNGEE.

At least ten counts were recorded for this clonotype. The genes are TRBV25-1 and TRBJ2-6; D may be TRBD2 (5 bases). V lost 6 bases and J 0 bases, leaving 12 bases between the germline ends. This CDR3 has 16 amino acids. The germline CDR1 and CDR2 sequences are MGHDK and SYGVNS. CDR3 coding DNA: TGTGCCAGCAGACCTTTCGGAGGCTCTGGGGCCAACGTCCTGACTTTC. Its protein is CASRPFGGSGANVLTF.

This clonotype was seen many times. CDR3 amino acids: CASSKQTLALEAFF. DNA for the CDR3: TGTGCCAGCAGCAAGCAGACCCTCGCCCTAGAAGCTTTCTTT. The chain links TRBV2 to TRBJ1-1, with unresolved D. V lost 6 bases and J 8 bases, leaving 19 bases between the germline ends. Germline V gene sequence: CDR1 SNHLY, CDR2 FYNNEI. The CDR3 spans 14 residues.

Many counts were recorded for this clonotype. V is TRBV6-1 and J is TRBJ1-6; D gene ambiguous. V lost 2 bases and J 10 bases, leaving 9 bases between the germline ends. The germline V gene has CDR1 MNHNS and CDR2 SASEGT. The CDR3 covers 13 residues. CDR3 in DNA: TGTGCCAGCAGTGAAAAGGGCAGCTCACCCCTCCACTTT. Its protein product is CASSEKGSSPLHF.

This clonotype was recorded many times. The chain recombines TRBV30 with TRBJ1-4; TRBD1 is a possible D gene (5 bases). CDR3 length: 15 residues. Trimming cost V 3 bases and J 3 bases, with 14 bases left between them. Germline CDR1 is GTSNPN and CDR2 is SVGIG (reference sequence). Written as DNA, the CDR3 is TGTGCCTGGAGCCCCGGGGGGTCAGCTAATGAAAAACTGTTTTTT. Its translation: CAWSPGGSANEKLFF.

This clonotype appeared many times. V and J are TRBV11-1 and TRBJ1-1; the D gene is possibly TRBD1 (5 bases). V was trimmed by 5 bases and J by 0 bases, leaving 10 bases between them. Germline CDR1 SGHAT, CDR2 FQDESV (reference sequence). The CDR3 runs 14 residues. The CDR3 DNA follows: TGTGCCAGCAGCAAGGGACGGATGAACACTGAAGCTTTCTTT. As protein: CASSKGRMNTEAFF. Full variable domain (remainder filled in from reference TRBV11-1 and TRBJ1-1): EAEVAQSPRYKITEKSQAVAFWCDPISGHATLYWYRQILGQGPELLVQFQDESVVDDSQLPKDRFSAERLKGVDSTLKIQPAELGDSAMYLCASSKGRMNTEAFFGQGTRLTVV.

This clonotype has a count of ten or more. The CDR3 spells CSAKTGGVQPQHF. CDR3 bases: TGCAGTGCTAAGACAGGGGGCGTTCAGCCCCAGCATTTT. The chain couples TRBV20-1 to TRBJ1-5, with 10 positions matching TRBD1. The germline V gene has CDR1 DFQATT and CDR2 SNEGSKA (reference sequence). The length of the CDR3 is 13 residues. Trimming took 4 bases from V and 6 from J; bases not matched to a gene: 3.

This clonotype was recorded at least ten times. The chain has TRBV5-1 and TRBJ1-2; no clear D. The V gene lost 4 bases and the J gene lost 0 bases, with 7 bases spanning the gap. Germline CDR1 SGHRS, CDR2 YFSETQ. The CDR3 totals 13 residues. CDR3 loop: CASSVIPNYGYTF. CDR3 coding DNA: TGCGCCAGCAGCGTTATCCCTAACTATGGCTACACCTTC.

This clonotype was seen at least ten times. The rearrangement uses TRBV29-1 and TRBJ2-3; D is uncertain. The CDR3 loop spans 14 amino acids. Per germline, CDR1 SQVTM and CDR2 ANQGSEA. Trimming shortened V by 3 bases and J by 0 bases, and 10 bases separated the two germline ends. The CDR3 nucleotides read TGCAGCGTTGATTACCCACAGAGCACAGATACGCAGTATTTT. Protein: CSVDYPQSTDTQYF.